Below are 30 T cell receptor beta chains sequenced from a single sample in a study of T cell changes during pregnancy in multiple sclerosis (dated by TCRdb to about 2019). Receptor libraries were prepared by the immunoSEQ multiplex PCR assay. The clones in this table, taken by TCRdb from immuneACCESS, are in-frame only. Not every clone is retained; where verified, under half of the shortfall comes from an unresolved V gene, and the cause of the rest is unknown. This sample gives more than 90,000 clones in total; more than 90% of them show up just once. The ten largest make up around 3.1% of the sample. The sample here was peripheral blood, taken in the second trimester of pregnancy. The source is a female donor with multiple sclerosis, enrolled in a pregnancy study.

This rearrangement joins TRBV7-9 to TRBJ2-4, with 8 bases matching TRBD1. The CDR3 length is 13 residues. Germline V lookup: CDR1 SEHNR, CDR2 FQNEAQ (reference sequence). V was pared by 5 bases and J by 9 bases, with 6 bases of the junction left unmatched. Written as DNA, the CDR3 is TGTGCCAGCAGCGTCGGACAGGGCGGCATTCAGTACTTC. It yields the protein CASSVGQGGIQYF.

V is TRBV27 and J is TRBJ2-7; D is perhaps TRBD1 (5 bases). Germline-derived CDR1 and CDR2 are MNHEY and SMNVEV (reference sequence). The CDR3 runs 14 residues. The ends were cut back, 6 bases at V and 2 bases at J, with 14 bases in the middle. CDR3 residues: CASSNIGHPYEQYF. CDR3 bases: TGTGCCAGCAGCAACATTGGACACCCCTACGAGCAGTACTTC.

CDR3 in DNA: TGTGCCAGCAGTTTAGGAGGAGGGTACACTGAAGCTTTCTTT. This encodes CASSLGGGYTEAFF. The chain is built from TRBV27 and TRBJ1-1; D call uncertain. Trimming stripped 2 bases from V and 3 bases from J, with 10 bases between. This CDR3 spans 14 amino acids. Germline CDR1 reads MNHEY; CDR2 reads SMNVEV (reference sequence).

The genes are TRBV5-4 and TRBJ2-7, with D possibly matching TRBD2 (6 bases). This CDR3 is built from 11 residues. CDR1 and CDR2 (germline): SGHNT, YYREEE (reference sequence). Trimming removed 2 bases from V and 6 bases from J, with 6 bases in between. CDR3 coding DNA: TGTGCCAGCAGCTTAGCGGGCGAGCAGTACTTC. Translated: CASSLAGEQYF. The full variable domain, completed using reference TRBV5-4 and TRBJ2-7, is ETGVTQSPTHLIKTRGQQVTLRCSSQSGHNTVSWYQQALGQGPQFIFQYYREEENGRGNFPPRFSGLQFPNYSSELNVNALELDDSALYLCASSLAGEQYFGPGTRLTVT.

The chain recombines TRBV7-2 with TRBJ1-2; 8 bases align to TRBD1. The germline CDR1 and CDR2 sequences are SGHTA and FQGNSA. The CDR3 totals 13 residues. Trimming at V came to 6 bases and at J to 4 bases, leaving 4 bases not matched to a gene. CDR3 bases: TGTGCCAGCAGTAACAGGGGGAGCTATGGCTACACCTTC. This codes for CASSNRGSYGYTF. The full variable domain, its missing parts supplied by reference TRBV7-2 and TRBJ1-2, is GAGVSQSPSNKVTEKGKDVELRCDPISGHTALYWYRQSLGQGLEFLIYFQGNSAPDKSGLPSDRFSAERTGGSVSTLTIQRTQQEDSAVYLCASSNRGSYGYTFGSGTRLTVV.

V is TRBV11-3 and J is TRBJ2-4; D not resolved. The CDR3 runs to 14 residues. Trimming removed 11 bases from V and 0 bases from J, with 14 bases in between. Germline V gives CDR1 SGHNT, CDR2 YENEEA. The CDR3 here is CAHHRELAKNIQYF. The CDR3 DNA reads as TGTGCCCACCACAGAGAGCTAGCCAAAAACATTCAGTACTTC.

The rearrangement uses TRBV6-1 and TRBJ2-7, with 8 positions matching TRBD1. Trimming removed 4 bases from V and 7 bases from J; junction bases left unmatched: 12. The CDR3 has 15 residues. Per the germline V gene, CDR1 is MNHNS and CDR2 is SASEGT. The DNA of the CDR3 is TGTGCCAGCAGTGGAACCTTGGACAGGGCTGGAGAGCAGTACTTC. This translates into CASSGTLDRAGEQYF.

The chain combines TRBV5-6 with TRBJ2-1; 12 bases are shared with TRBD2. Germline-derived CDR1 and CDR2 are SGHDT and YYEEEE. Trimming took 6 bases from V and 9 from J; bases not matched to a gene: 19. The CDR3 contains 18 residues. The CDR3 is CASNSPTSGSPLGGEQFF. In DNA form, the CDR3 reads TGTGCCAGCAACTCACCGACTAGCGGGAGCCCCTTGGGAGGTGAGCAGTTCTTC. Looking up the rest from reference TRBV5-6 and TRBJ2-1 gives the full variable domain: DAGVTQSPTHLIKTRGQQVTLRCSPKSGHDTVSWYQQALGQGPQFIFQYYEEEERQRGNFPDRFSGHQFPNYSSELNVNALLLGDSALYLCASNSPTSGSPLGGEQFFGPGTRLTVL.

As for this clone: This same CDR3 is encoded by further DNA sequences in the sample. The rearrangement uses TRBV5-1 and TRBJ2-2; 7 bases fit TRBD2. Unmatched junction bases numbered 10, after V lost 0 bases and J lost 5 bases. CDR1 SGHRS and CDR2 YFSETQ come from the germline V gene. The CDR3 has 17 amino acids. The chain's CDR3 is CASSLAGRGSGTGELFF. CDR3 nucleotides: TGCGCCAGCAGCTTGGCAGGTCGCGGGAGCGGGACCGGGGAGCTGTTTTTT.

The rearrangement uses TRBV5-4 and TRBJ1-4; TRBD1 is a possible D gene (5 bases). Trimming took 4 bases from V and 5 from J, leaving 9 bases between them. Germline loops: CDR1 SGHNT, CDR2 YYREEE (reference sequence). The CDR3 extends over 13 amino acids. The CDR3 nucleotides are TGTGCCAGCAGCCCTGGGGGGAATGAAAAACTGTTTTTT. Translating gives CASSPGGNEKLFF.

The J gene is TRBJ2-7, the V gene TRBV7-2, with D tentatively TRBD1 (6 bases). The V end lost 4 bases, the J end lost 4 bases, and 14 bases lay between the germline ends. This CDR3 comprises 14 residues. From germline, CDR1 is SGHTA and CDR2 FQGNSA. CDR3 sequence reads: CASSSILGGYEQYF. CDR3 in DNA: TGTGCCAGCAGCTCAATACTAGGGGGATACGAGCAGTACTTC.

This clone was observed once. The V gene is TRBV2, the J gene TRBJ2-7, with 9 bases matching TRBD2. V lost 2 bases to trimming and J lost 6 bases; unmatched junction nucleotides: 8. Germline V gene sequence: CDR1 SNHLY, CDR2 FYNNEI. The CDR3 loop spans 15 amino acids. The CDR3 DNA reads as TGTGCCAGCAGTGAAAGCCTAGCGGGATTCGGCGAGCAGTACTTC. Translation: CASSESLAGFGEQYF.

The chain has TRBV25-1 and TRBJ2-3; no clear D. The CDR3 contains 13 residues. The germline CDR1 and CDR2 sequences are MGHDK and SYGVNS. Trimming took 5 bases from V and 5 from J, leaving 11 bases between them. CDR3: CASSFNFKDTQYF. The CDR3 region has the DNA TGTGCCAGCAGTTTTAACTTTAAAGATACGCAGTATTTT. Full variable domain (outside the CDR3, taken from reference TRBV25-1 and TRBJ2-3): EADIYQTPRYLVIGTGKKITLECSQTMGHDKMYWYQQDPGMELHLIHYSYGVNSTEKGDLSSESTVSRIRTEHFPLTLESARPSHTSQYLCASSFNFKDTQYFGPGTRLTVL.

This chain connects TRBV30 to TRBJ2-7; 8 nucleotides align to TRBD1. After removal of 5 bases from V and 5 bases from J, the junction contained 11 bases not matched to a gene. This CDR3 is built from 14 residues. The germline gives CDR1 GTSNPN, CDR2 SVGIG (reference sequence). CDR3 coding DNA: TGTGCCTGGGGACTCGGGGCAGGGGGCGACGAGCAGTACTTC. Its translation: CAWGLGAGGDEQYF.

This sequence joins TRBV27 and TRBJ2-5; D possibly corresponds to TRBD1 (6 bases). The CDR3 length is 14 residues. V was trimmed by 5 bases and J by 5 bases, leaving 15 bases between them. Germline V gives CDR1 MNHEY, CDR2 SMNVEV (reference sequence). This CDR3 is CASSPPGARETQYF. For the CDR3, the DNA is TGTGCCAGCAGTCCCCCAGGGGCCCGCGAGACCCAGTACTTC.

The gene calls are TRBV9 and TRBJ2-3; 16 nucleotides align to TRBD2. The CDR3 is made up of 20 amino acids. V was pared by 0 bases and J by 0 bases, with 7 bases of the junction left unmatched. Germline-derived CDR1 and CDR2 are SGDLS and YYNGEE. The CDR3 sequence: CASSVGGGLAGGPSTDTQYF. DNA of the CDR3: TGTGCCAGCAGCGTAGGGGGGGGACTAGCGGGAGGGCCTAGCACAGATACGCAGTATTTT.

CDR3: CASSLRDRGDEQYF. The CDR3, as DNA: TGTGCCAGCAGCCTCCGGGACAGGGGCGACGAGCAGTACTTC. The chain joins TRBV9 to TRBJ2-7, with 10 bases matching TRBD1. CDR1 and CDR2 from the germline V gene are SGDLS and YYNGEE. The CDR3 is 14 amino acids. The V gene end was trimmed by 4 bases and the J gene end by 5 bases; junction bases not matched to a gene: 6. The full variable domain, rest sourced from reference TRBV9 and TRBJ2-7, is DSGVTQTPKHLITATGQRVTLRCSPRSGDLSVYWYQQSLDQGLQFLIQYYNGEERAKGNILERFSAQQFPDLHSELNLSSLELGDSALYFCASSLRDRGDEQYFGPGTRLTVT.

V usage is TRBV14 and J usage is TRBJ1-1; D not certain. The CDR3 contains 15 residues. V gave up 1 base and J gave up 0 bases, with 9 bases separating them. Germline-derived CDR1 and CDR2 are SGHDN and FVKESK. The CDR3 nucleotides read TGTGCCAGCAGCCAAGTCAGTTTTGTGAACACTGAAGCTTTCTTT. This encodes CASSQVSFVNTEAFF.

The chain is built from TRBV14 and TRBJ2-7; a possible D gene is TRBD2 (5 bases). V was shortened by 1 base and J by 9 bases, with 16 bases between the two germline ends. The CDR3 covers 14 residues. Germline V gene data show CDR1 as SGHDN and CDR2 as FVKESK. This CDR3 is CASSQAGRSGWQYF. In DNA form, the CDR3 reads TGTGCCAGCAGCCAAGCTGGCCGAAGCGGATGGCAGTACTTC.

V is TRBV5-4 and J is TRBJ2-1; no definite D call. The CDR3 contains 12 residues. V was pared by 4 bases and J by 10 bases, with 12 bases between. Germline V gene sequence: CDR1 SGHNT, CDR2 YYREEE (reference sequence). The CDR3: CASSISQFEQFF. In DNA form, the CDR3 reads TGTGCCAGCAGCATAAGTCAGTTCGAGCAGTTCTTC. Filled out from reference TRBV5-4 and TRBJ2-1, the complete variable domain reads ETGVTQSPTHLIKTRGQQVTLRCSSQSGHNTVSWYQQALGQGPQFIFQYYREEENGRGNFPPRFSGLQFPNYSSELNVNALELDDSALYLCASSISQFEQFFGPGTRLTVL.

The gene calls are TRBV28 and TRBJ1-2; D remains unclear. CDR3 length: 16 residues. The ends were cut back, 5 bases at V and 2 bases at J, with 18 bases in the middle. Germline V CDR1 and CDR2: MDHEN, SYDVKM. CDR3 residues: CASSPGGWRLNYGYTF. The CDR3 DNA follows: TGTGCCAGCAGTCCCGGAGGGTGGCGTCTGAACTATGGCTACACCTTC.

The chain joins TRBV14 to TRBJ1-4; 9 bases fit TRBD1. The germline V gene encodes CDR1 SGHDN and CDR2 FVKESK. J lost 7 bases, V lost 4 bases, and 7 bases had no gene match. The CDR3 extends over 15 amino acids. The CDR3 region is CASSLPGTGLEKLFF. The DNA for the CDR3 is TGTGCCAGCAGCCTTCCCGGGACAGGGCTTGAAAAACTGTTTTTT.

J is TRBJ1-5 and V is TRBV18; 9 bases match TRBD1. Losses at the gene ends were 5 bases for V and 0 bases for J; bases not matched to a gene: 11. In germline, CDR1 is KGHSH, CDR2 LQKENI. The CDR3 contains 18 residues. The CDR3 is CASSSTGGVKYSNQPQHF. DNA for the CDR3: TGTGCCAGCTCATCGACAGGGGGGGTGAAATATAGCAATCAGCCCCAGCATTTT.

The chain recombines TRBV18 with TRBJ1-2; 9 bases fit TRBD1. Trimming removed 4 bases from V and 2 bases from J; junction bases left unmatched: 5. CDR3 length equals 15 residues. Germline CDR1 KGHSH, CDR2 LQKENI. CDR3 loop: CASSQAGTGNYGYTF. The CDR3 DNA reads as TGTGCCAGCTCACAGGCCGGGACAGGGAACTATGGCTACACCTTC. The entire variable domain, with the rest obtained from reference TRBV18 and TRBJ1-2, is as follows: NAGVMQNPRHLVRRRGQEARLRCSPMKGHSHVYWYRQLPEEGLKFMVYLQKENIIDESGMPKERFSAEFPKEGPSILRIQQVVRGDSAAYFCASSQAGTGNYGYTFGSGTRLTVV.

This chain connects TRBV30 to TRBJ1-4; TRBD1 might be the D (5 bases). Germline V CDR1 and CDR2: GTSNPN, SVGIG (reference sequence). The V and J ends lost 5 bases and 4 bases respectively, with 8 bases between them. This CDR3 is built from 12 residues. This CDR3 is CAWQGFNEKLFF. The CDR3 DNA reads as TGTGCCTGGCAGGGTTTTAATGAAAAACTGTTTTTT.

This rearrangement joins TRBV6-1 to TRBJ2-1, with 8 bases lining up with TRBD2. Germline assignment: CDR1 MNHNS and CDR2 SASEGT. The length of the CDR3 is 14 residues. Trimming removed 6 bases from V and 9 bases from J; junction bases left unmatched: 10. CDR3 in amino acids: CASSPGTSSSEQFF. Written as DNA, the CDR3 is TGTGCCAGCAGCCCCGGGACTAGTAGTAGTGAGCAGTTCTTC.

This chain uses TRBV7-9 with TRBJ2-2; perhaps TRBD1 as D (5 bases). The CDR3 extends over 16 amino acids. Germline V gene lookup returns CDR1 SEHNR and CDR2 FQNEAQ (reference sequence). Trimming removed 7 bases from V and 2 bases from J, with 17 bases in between. In DNA, the CDR3 is TGTGCCAGCACCCTGCCAGGGCCCTCTAACACCGGGGAGCTGTTTTTT. Encoded protein: CASTLPGPSNTGELFF.

The rearrangement joins TRBV15 to TRBJ1-5; a possible D gene is TRBD1 (5 bases). Trimming removed 0 bases from V and 6 bases from J, with 18 bases in between. The CDR3 totals 17 residues. Germline V gene data show CDR1 as LNHNV and CDR2 as YYDKDF (reference sequence). The CDR3 sequence: CATSRDRGGERSQPQHF. CDR3 sequence (DNA): TGTGCCACCAGCAGAGATCGGGGAGGGGAAAGAAGTCAGCCCCAGCATTTT.

This rearrangement joins TRBV9 to TRBJ2-5; 9 bases align to TRBD1. CDR1 SGDLS and CDR2 YYNGEE come from the germline V gene. The CDR3 has 14 amino acids. J gave up 3 bases and V 5 bases, and 5 bases lay outside the gene matches. CDR3 sequence: CASSIGQGKETQYF. The CDR3 region has the DNA TGTGCCAGCAGTATAGGACAGGGGAAAGAGACCCAGTACTTC. The entire variable domain, with the rest obtained from reference TRBV9 and TRBJ2-5, is as follows: DSGVTQTPKHLITATGQRVTLRCSPRSGDLSVYWYQQSLDQGLQFLIQYYNGEERAKGNILERFSAQQFPDLHSELNLSSLELGDSALYFCASSIGQGKETQYFGPGTRLLVL.

V usage is TRBV2 and J usage is TRBJ2-2, with 16 bases that match TRBD2. In germline, CDR1 is SNHLY, CDR2 FYNNEI. V dropped 7 bases and J dropped 6; count of bases not matched to a gene: 5. CDR3 length: 16 residues. CDR3 sequence (DNA): TGTGCCAGCAAGAGGGGACTAGCGGGAGGGGCCGGGGAGCTGTTTTTT. This translates into CASKRGLAGGAGELFF.